A selection of T cell receptor beta chains follows, all from one sample in a study of T cells in tumors after PD-1 blockade. Sequencing was performed with immunoSEQ multiplex PCR; in TCRdb, only in-frame clones are kept and a portion is missing. Altogether approximately 45,000 clones are present, roughly three quarters being singletons, with the ten largest covering about 9%. Here the sequenced sample was PBMCs, taken before anti-PD-1 therapy. These receptors came from a human donor with advanced basal cell or squamous cell carcinoma (not recorded which). CDR3s include the opening cysteine and the closing phenylalanine or tryptophan. D genes are given only for firm matches. The size entry is marked missing in some rows and otherwise reads once, few, many or a size class.

cdr3_nt	cdr3_aa	v_call	j_call	d_call	clone_size
TGCGCCAGCGGAGTAGTTTCTGGGGGTTCAACAGATACGCAGTATTTT	CASGVVSGGSTDTQYF	TRBV5-1	TRBJ2-3	-	-
TGTGCCAGCAGCGGGGAAGGGGGTCCCCGCAATGAGCAGTTCTTC	CASSGEGGPRNEQFF	TRBV9	TRBJ2-1	-	-
TGTGCCAGCAACCCAGCATGGGGTGCCGGGGAGCTGTTTTTT	CASNPAWGAGELFF	TRBV28	TRBJ2-2	-	-
TGTGCCAGCAGCTTAGGGGAAGCGCTGGCGGAGAGCACAGATACGCAGTATTTT	CASSLGEALAESTDTQYF	TRBV13	TRBJ2-3	-	-
TGCGCCAGCAGCCAAACAGGGCTTACCGGGGAGCTGTTTTTT	CASSQTGLTGELFF	TRBV4-1	TRBJ2-2	-	-
TGTGCCAGCTCACTGGTCTCTTCTAGCGGGGGGCTGAGGTCTGAGCAGTTCTTC	CASSLVSSSGGLRSEQFF	TRBV18	TRBJ2-1	TRBD2	-
TGTGCCAGTAGGAACAGCGGACAAGAGACCCAGTACTTC	CASRNSGQETQYF	TRBV19	TRBJ2-5	-	-
TGTGCCAGCAGTTTATCTGGGGGTATGCGTTCACCCCTCCACTTT	CASSLSGGMRSPLHF	TRBV27	TRBJ1-6	-	-
TGTGCCAGCAGCGTAGGTGGAAACACCATATATTTT	CASSVGGNTIYF	TRBV9	TRBJ1-3	-	-
TGTGCCAGCGGGCCCGGGACTAGCGGTGACAATGAGCAGTTCTTC	CASGPGTSGDNEQFF	TRBV27	TRBJ2-1	TRBD2	-
TGTGCCAGCAGTGAGCGCTTTCTTGATGAAAAACTGTTTTTT	CASSERFLDEKLFF	TRBV25-1	TRBJ1-4	-	-
TGTGCCAGCGGCCGGGGGGGTGCTAATGAAAAACTGTTTTTT	CASGRGGANEKLFF	TRBV9	TRBJ1-4	-	-
TGTGCCAGCCTACCTTCCGGGGACTCAAATTCACCCCTCCACTTT	CASLPSGDSNSPLHF	TRBV28	TRBJ1-6	-	-
TGTGCCAGCAGTACCGATGAGGTCTATGGCTACACCTTC	CASSTDEVYGYTF	TRBV12-3/TRBV12-4	TRBJ1-2	-	-
TGTGCCAGCAGCTCGTTTAGCGGGAGTAAAAATAGCGATGAGCAGTTCTTC	CASSSFSGSKNSDEQFF	TRBV11-3	TRBJ2-1	TRBD2	-
TGTGCCAGCACAACCATTGGAAACACCATATATTTT	CASTTIGNTIYF	TRBV12-3/TRBV12-4	TRBJ1-3	-	once
TGTGCCAGCAAATACTTTGGGGGAGATACGCAGTATTTT	CASKYFGGDTQYF	TRBV12-3/TRBV12-4	TRBJ2-3	-	-
TGTGCCAGCAGTGTGGGAGACAGAAATTCACCCCTCCACTTT	CASSVGDRNSPLHF	TRBV2	TRBJ1-6	-	-
TGTGCCATCAGTGACGGGAATCGTAGGGGCACCGGGGAGCTGTTTTTT	CAISDGNRRGTGELFF	TRBV10-3	TRBJ2-2	-	-
TGTGCCAGCAGCCCAACAGGGGCCATAAACTATGGCTACACCTTC	CASSPTGAINYGYTF	TRBV7-9	TRBJ1-2	TRBD1	-
TGTGCCAGCAGTCGACTAGCGGGAGGCATCGGCAATGAGCAGTTCTTC	CASSRLAGGIGNEQFF	TRBV6-6	TRBJ2-1	TRBD2	-
TGTGCCAGCAGTTACAAGGCCTCCTACGAGCAGTACTTC	CASSYKASYEQYF	TRBV6-5	TRBJ2-7	-	-
TGCAGCGTGGACAGGGGTATGGGGGAGACCCAGTACTTC	CSVDRGMGETQYF	TRBV29-1	TRBJ2-5	TRBD1	-
TGTGCCAGCAGTAGGACAGGGAATACCGGGGAGCTGTTTTTT	CASSRTGNTGELFF	TRBV5-8	TRBJ2-2	TRBD1	few
TGTGCCAGCAGCTTAGGCCTAACCGGGGAGACCCAGTACTTC	CASSLGLTGETQYF	TRBV13	TRBJ2-5	-	once
TGTGCCAGCAGTTACACTAAGGGGGGCTACACCTTC	CASSYTKGGYTF	TRBV6-5	TRBJ1-2	-	-
TGTGCCAGCAGCTTGGGGACAGGGATATATGGCTACACCTTC	CASSLGTGIYGYTF	TRBV5-4	TRBJ1-2	TRBD1	-
TGTGCCAGCAGCCCGACAGGGGTTTACACTGAAGCTTTCTTT	CASSPTGVYTEAFF	TRBV2	TRBJ1-1	TRBD1	-
TGCAGCGTTGAGCACCAGGGGTCAGAGACCCAGTACTTC	CSVEHQGSETQYF	TRBV29-1	TRBJ2-5	-	-
TGTGCCAGCAGTCTCATGGACGGACACATGAACACTGAAGCTTTCTTT	CASSLMDGHMNTEAFF	TRBV6-2/TRBV6-3	TRBJ1-1	-	-
TGCAGCCTCGAAGGACAGGGGGGCACTGAAGCTTTCTTT	CSLEGQGGTEAFF	TRBV29-1	TRBJ1-1	TRBD1	-
TGTGCCAGTAGTATAGAGGACCTTAGAAATCAGCCCCAGCATTTT	CASSIEDLRNQPQHF	TRBV19	TRBJ1-5	-	-
TGCAGCGTTGCACTTGAAGAGACCCAGTACTTC	CSVALEETQYF	TRBV29-1	TRBJ2-5	-	-
TGTGCCACCAAGGGACAGGGGGGCCAAGAGACCCAGTACTTC	CATKGQGGQETQYF	TRBV19	TRBJ2-5	TRBD1	-
TGCGCCAGCAGCCTTACTGGGACAGTTGAACACCCCCAGCATTTT	CASSLTGTVEHPQHF	TRBV4-1	TRBJ1-5	TRBD1	-
TGTGCCAGCAGTTTGTCGGTCTACAATGAGCAGTTCTTC	CASSLSVYNEQFF	TRBV27	TRBJ2-1	-	-
TGTGCCAGCAGCTTAGTTTACGGGGGGGGCTACACCTTC	CASSLVYGGGYTF	TRBV7-2	TRBJ1-2	-	-
TGTGCCATCAGAGCGGGGGGGAGCACAGATACGCAGTATTTT	CAIRAGGSTDTQYF	TRBV10-3	TRBJ2-3	TRBD2	-
TGTGCCAGCAGGGGACAGGGGGTAGGCGAGCAGTACTTC	CASRGQGVGEQYF	TRBV2	TRBJ2-7	TRBD1	few
TGTGCCAGCAGGTCAACTAGCAGGAACACCGGGGAGCTGTTTTTT	CASRSTSRNTGELFF	TRBV3-1/TRBV3-2	TRBJ2-2	-	-
TGTGCCAGCAGCTCCCCGGGAAGTTACACTGAAGCTTTCTTT	CASSSPGSYTEAFF	TRBV7-9	TRBJ1-1	-	-
TGCGCCAGTCCAAGGTTGAACTCCTACAATGAGCAGTTCTTC	CASPRLNSYNEQFF	TRBV10-2	TRBJ2-1	-	-
TGTGCCAGCAGTGTCGTAAAAGAAGCTTTCTTT	CASSVVKEAFF	TRBV2	TRBJ1-1	-	-
TGTGCCAGCAGTGAGAGGGGCCTGGATGGCTACACCTTC	CASSERGLDGYTF	TRBV6-1	TRBJ1-2	-	-